These 6 T cell receptor beta chains were all obtained from the same sample, sequenced in a study of shared clonotypes between healthy human individuals. The assay was immunoSEQ multiplex PCR, and TCRdb's table has in-frame clones only and misses some. The profile shows under 2,000,000 clones, about 95% of them singletons. Naive CD8 populations comprised CD45RO-negative cells positively selected for CCR7, excluding terminally differentiated effector memory CD45RA+ cells. The sample was naive CD8+ T cells sorted from blood. These receptors were obtained from a man aged 18 to 29 in good health.

To note about this clone: The same CDR3 arises from other DNA sequences in this sample as well. The rearrangement links TRBV2 to TRBJ2-1, with D tentatively TRBD1 (6 bases). Deletions cut 5 bases from V and 5 bases from J, with 10 bases between. Germline V CDR1 and CDR2: SNHLY, FYNNEI. The CDR3 length is 13 residues. The CDR3 protein is CASSPQGNNEQFF. For the CDR3, the DNA is TGTGCCAGCAGTCCACAGGGTAACAATGAGCAGTTCTTC.

This chain links TRBV5-4 with TRBJ2-5; D gene unclear. The germline V and J ends were trimmed by 3 bases and 3 bases, with 6 bases remaining between them. Germline V lookup: CDR1 SGHNT, CDR2 YYREEE (reference sequence). The CDR3 is 12 residues long. CDR3 DNA sequence: TGTGCCAGCAGCTCCGGTAAAGAGACCCAGTACTTC. Amino acid sequence: CASSSGKETQYF.

The chain combines TRBV6-6 with TRBJ1-4, with D unclear. The CDR3 has 15 residues. Per germline, CDR1 MNHNY and CDR2 SVGAGI (reference sequence). Trimming pared 6 bases from V and 3 bases from J, leaving 14 bases between. In DNA form, the CDR3 reads TGTGCCAGCAGGAATAAGGTTTCAGCTAATGAAAAACTGTTTTTT. Amino acid sequence: CASRNKVSANEKLFF.

The chain has TRBV25-1 and TRBJ2-2, with no clear D. The V end was cut by 1 base, the J end by 3 bases, with 3 bases between. The CDR3 is 13 residues long. The germline V gene has CDR1 MGHDK and CDR2 SYGVNS. The CDR3 DNA follows: TGTGCCAGCAGTGAATCCTACACCGGGGAGCTGTTTTTT. It translates to CASSESYTGELFF.

The J gene is TRBJ2-1, the V gene TRBV30, with TRBD1 as a possible D gene (5 bases). The CDR3 is 14 residues long. In germline, CDR1 is GTSNPN, CDR2 SVGIG (reference sequence). The V end was cut by 5 bases, the J end by 6 bases, with 17 bases between. In DNA, the CDR3 is TGTGCCTGGGGTCTCGGGCAGGGCATCAATGAGCAGTTCTTC. Translating gives CAWGLGQGINEQFF. Drawing the rest from reference TRBV30 and TRBJ2-1, the complete variable domain is SQTIHQWPATLVQPVGSPLSLECTVEGTSNPNLYWYRQAAGRGLQLLFYSVGIGQISSEVPQNLSASRPQDRQFILSSKKLLLSDSGFYLCAWGLGQGINEQFFGPGTRLTVL.

The rearrangement links TRBV28 to TRBJ2-2; TRBD2 matches 10 bases. J gave up 0 bases and V 5 bases, and 3 bases lay outside the gene matches. Germline values: CDR1 MDHEN, CDR2 SYDVKM. There are 16 residues in the CDR3. CDR3: CASSIAGGPNTGELFF. Written as DNA, the CDR3 is TGTGCCAGCAGTATAGCGGGGGGACCGAACACCGGGGAGCTGTTTTTT.